This passage covers 16 T cell receptor beta chains from one sample sequenced in a study of blood T cell repertoires in COVID-19. Assay used: immunoSEQ multiplex PCR; TCRdb lists only in-frame clones, some missing. The sample shows 110,000 to 150,000 clones, about 80% of them seen only once. The sequenced sample was peripheral blood. The receptors here all came from a man in his sixties with acute or convalescent COVID-19.

The V gene is TRBV7-8, the J gene TRBJ2-1, with 10 nucleotides matching TRBD2. The CDR3 is made up of 16 amino acids. The V gene end was trimmed by 4 bases and the J gene end by 4 bases; junction bases not matched to a gene: 7. Per the germline V gene, CDR1 is SGHVS and CDR2 is FQNEAQ. CDR3 nucleotides: TGTGCCAGCAGCTCATTACTAGCGGGATTATACAATGAGCAGTTCTTC. Amino acid sequence: CASSSLLAGLYNEQFF.

V is TRBV15 and J is TRBJ2-7, with D possibly matching TRBD1 (5 bases). CDR3 length: 15 residues. CDR1 LNHNV and CDR2 YYDKDF come from the germline V gene (reference sequence). The V and J ends lost 1 base and 7 bases respectively, with 17 bases between them. The CDR3: CATSRVQGVPLEQYF. Here the CDR3 DNA reads TGTGCCACCAGCAGAGTTCAGGGTGTTCCCCTTGAGCAGTACTTC.

The chain carries TRBV28 and TRBJ2-5; a possible D gene is TRBD1 (5 bases). Between the trimmed V and J ends, which lost 2 bases and 2 bases, there was a span of 9 bases. Germline CDR1 and CDR2: MDHEN and SYDVKM. The CDR3 covers 14 residues. As DNA, the CDR3 is TGTGCCAGCAGTTTACAGGGATGGCAAGAGACCCAGTACTTC. Residues: CASSLQGWQETQYF.

The rearrangement links TRBV7-2 to TRBJ2-2, with a possible D match to TRBD2 (6 bases). V shed 2 bases and J shed 8 bases, with 15 bases lying between them. From germline, CDR1 is SGHTA and CDR2 FQGNSA. The CDR3 contains 15 residues. The CDR3 DNA follows: TGTGCCAGCAGCTTATCACGGACCCGGGAGGGGGAGCTGTTTTTT. It is translated as CASSLSRTREGELFF.

V usage is TRBV2 and J usage is TRBJ1-1; a weak D match, TRBD1 (6 bases). Germline V gives CDR1 SNHLY, CDR2 FYNNEI. This CDR3 has 16 residues. Trimming left V 6 bases short and J 0 bases short, with 17 bases between. CDR3 loop: CASRRSGGRMNTEAFF. The CDR3 DNA reads TGTGCCAGCAGGCGCTCGGGGGGCCGAATGAACACTGAAGCTTTCTTT. Full variable domain (missing parts from reference TRBV2 and TRBJ1-1): EPEVTQTPSHQVTQMGQEVILRCVPISNHLYFYWYRQILGQKVEFLVSFYNNEISEKSEIFDDQFSVERPDGSNFTLKIRSTKLEDSAMYFCASRRSGGRMNTEAFFGQGTRLTVV.

The rearrangement links TRBV15 to TRBJ1-5, with 7 bases lining up with TRBD1. This CDR3 has 15 amino acids. Germline V lookup: CDR1 LNHNV, CDR2 YYDKDF (reference sequence). J was trimmed by 4 bases and V by 1 base; bases with no gene match: 4. The chain's CDR3 is CATSRGPGGNQPQHF. CDR3 nucleotide sequence: TGTGCCACCAGCAGAGGCCCAGGGGGGAATCAGCCCCAGCATTTT.

The chain combines TRBV30 with TRBJ1-2, with D perhaps matching TRBD1 (6 bases). In germline, CDR1 is GTSNPN, CDR2 SVGIG (reference sequence). CDR3 length equals 14 residues. V lost 0 bases, J lost 8 bases, and 16 bases lay in between. The CDR3 DNA is TGTGCCTGGAGTGTATCCGGCTCAGGGGAAGGCTACACCTTC. Its translation is CAWSVSGSGEGYTF.

The chain has TRBV9 and TRBJ2-3; a possible D gene is TRBD2 (6 bases). V was pared by 3 bases and J by 0 bases, with 11 bases between. The CDR3 consists of 15 residues. Germline CDR1 reads SGDLS; CDR2 reads YYNGEE. DNA for the CDR3: TGTGCCAGCAGCGCGCTAGCGTCTAGCACAGATACGCAGTATTTT. Translated: CASSALASSTDTQYF.

For the CDR3, the DNA is TGTGCCAGCAGCCTTCGTCCGGGACTAGCAACCGGGGAGCTGTTTTTT. This codes for CASSLRPGLATGELFF. The chain uses TRBV7-2 and TRBJ2-2, with 9 bases lining up with TRBD2. Germline CDR1 reads SGHTA; CDR2 reads FQGNSA. V lost 5 bases, J lost 5 bases, and 9 bases stayed unmatched. The length of the CDR3 is 16 residues.

V usage is TRBV5-1 and J usage is TRBJ1-1; D unclear. Germline V gene sequence: CDR1 SGHRS, CDR2 YFSETQ. The CDR3 length is 13 residues. V lost 3 bases and J lost 0, with 6 bases in between. The CDR3 loop is CASSSLMNTEAFF. The DNA for the CDR3 is TGCGCCAGCAGCTCACTCATGAACACTGAAGCTTTCTTT.

This chain uses TRBV4-2 with TRBJ2-7; unclear D gene. This CDR3 spans 15 amino acids. Trimming removed 0 bases from V and 6 bases from J, with 15 bases in between. CDR1 is LGHNA, CDR2 YNFKEQ, per germline. The CDR3 spells CASSQDLYTVFEQYF. In nucleotides, the CDR3 is TGTGCCAGCAGCCAAGATTTGTATACGGTATTCGAGCAGTACTTC.

This clone was observed a few times. The V and J genes are TRBV9 and TRBJ1-4; D remains ambiguous. Germline values: CDR1 SGDLS, CDR2 YYNGEE. The CDR3 sequence is 14 residues long. Deletions cut 0 bases from V and 6 bases from J, with 9 bases between. CDR3 amino acids: CASSVGDTHEKLFF. DNA of the CDR3: TGTGCCAGCAGCGTAGGAGATACCCATGAAAAACTGTTTTTT.

The V gene is TRBV14, the J gene TRBJ2-2; 7 positions match TRBD2. V was clipped by 1 base and J by 1 base; unmatched bases: 6. The CDR3 runs 17 residues. The germline V gene encodes CDR1 SGHDN and CDR2 FVKESK. This CDR3 is CASSQGRQRGNTGELFF. The DNA for the CDR3 is TGTGCCAGCAGCCAAGGAAGGCAGCGGGGGAACACCGGGGAGCTGTTTTTT.

This clone has just a few counts. J is TRBJ1-4 and V is TRBV18; 12 bases match TRBD1. The CDR3 loop spans 15 amino acids. CDR1 is KGHSH, CDR2 LQKENI, per germline. V lost 3 bases, J lost 6 bases, and 2 bases stayed unmatched. The CDR3 here is CASSPRDRGHEKLFF. The CDR3 DNA follows: TGTGCCAGCTCACCCCGGGACAGGGGGCATGAAAAACTGTTTTTT.

This sequence joins TRBV7-2 and TRBJ1-6; D is possibly TRBD1 (6 bases). The CDR3 loop spans 14 amino acids. Per the germline V gene, CDR1 is SGHTA and CDR2 is FQGNSA. V shed 5 bases and J shed 7 bases, with 12 bases lying between them. The CDR3 region is CASSALTGNSPLHF. CDR3 coding DNA: TGTGCCAGCAGCGCCCTTACAGGGAATTCACCCCTCCACTTT.

The count of this clone is one. At one end, the junction sequence differs from germline, possibly due to a read error. The chain combines TRBV6-2 or TRBV6-3 with TRBJ2-1; 11 nucleotides match TRBD2. Germline V gives CDR1 MNHEY, CDR2 SVGEGT. This CDR3 comprises 18 residues. CDR3 region: CASSTGTSGWTSYDEQFF. The CDR3 nucleotides are TGTGCCAGCAGTACCGGGACTAGCGGCTGGACTTCCTACGATGAGCAGTTCTTC.